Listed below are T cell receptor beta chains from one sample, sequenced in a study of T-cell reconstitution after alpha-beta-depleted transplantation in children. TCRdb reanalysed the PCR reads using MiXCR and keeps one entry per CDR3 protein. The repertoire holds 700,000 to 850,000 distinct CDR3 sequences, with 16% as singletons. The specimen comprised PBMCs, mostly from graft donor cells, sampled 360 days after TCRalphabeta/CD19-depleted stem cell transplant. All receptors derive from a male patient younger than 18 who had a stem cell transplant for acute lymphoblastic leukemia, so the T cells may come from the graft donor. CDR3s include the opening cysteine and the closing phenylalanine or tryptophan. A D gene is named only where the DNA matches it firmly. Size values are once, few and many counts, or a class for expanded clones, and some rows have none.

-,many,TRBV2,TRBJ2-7,TGTGCCAGCAGTGCCTACGAGCAGTACTTC,CASSAYEQYF
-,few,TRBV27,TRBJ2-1,TGTGCCAGCAGTTTTTTAGCGGACTACAATGAGCAGTTCTTC,CASSFLADYNEQFF
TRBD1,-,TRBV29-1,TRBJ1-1,TGCAGCGTCCAATGGGGACAGGGGTATATAGGTGAAGCTTTCTTT,CSVQWGQGYIGEAFF
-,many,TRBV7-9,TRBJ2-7,TGTGCCAGCAGCTTATCATTCCCGGGTGAATACGAGCAGTACTTC,CASSLSFPGEYEQYF
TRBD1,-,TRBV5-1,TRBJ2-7,TGCGCCAGCAGCTTACAGGGGCGGAGGAACGAGCAGTACTTC,CASSLQGRRNEQYF
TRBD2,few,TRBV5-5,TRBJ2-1,TGTGCCAGCAGCCCCTGGAGGGGAGGGTATGAGCAGTTCTTC,CASSPWRGGYEQFF
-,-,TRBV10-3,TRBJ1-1,TGTGCCATCAGCGCACAGGGAGAGAACACTGAAGCTTTCTTT,CAISAQGENTEAFF
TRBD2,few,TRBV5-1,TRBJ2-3,TGCGCCAGCGGCCTACGGGGGGGCGGAGATACGCAGTATTTT,CASGLRGGGDTQYF
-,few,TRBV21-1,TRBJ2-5,TGTGCCAATACAGGGTGGAGCGGCGAGACCCAGTACTTC,CANTGWSGETQYF
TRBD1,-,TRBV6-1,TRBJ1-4,TGTGCCAGCAGTGAAGCTCTACAGGGGAGGGGGGAAAAACTGTTTTTT,CASSEALQGRGEKLFF
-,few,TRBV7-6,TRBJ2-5,TGTGCCAGCAGCTGCGGAGAGACCCAGTACTTC,CASSCGETQYF
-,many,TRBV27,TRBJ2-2,TGTGCCAGCAGTTCCCATAACACCGGGGAGCTGTTTTTT,CASSSHNTGELFF
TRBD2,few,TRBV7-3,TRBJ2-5,TGTGCCAGCAGCCCGGGGGGGAGAAGAGAGACCCAGTACTTC,CASSPGGRRETQYF
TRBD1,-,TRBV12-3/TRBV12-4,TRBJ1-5,TGTGCCAGCAGTGCAACAGGGGCGACACAGCATTTT,CASSATGATQHF
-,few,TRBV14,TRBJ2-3,TGTGCCAGCAGCCAACTAGGATCAGATACGCAGTATTTT,CASSQLGSDTQYF
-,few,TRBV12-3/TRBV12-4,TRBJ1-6,TGTGCCAGCAGTTTAGAGGCAGGGTGGGAATCACCCCTCCACTTT,CASSLEAGWESPLHF
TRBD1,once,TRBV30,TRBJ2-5,TGTGCCTGGGGACAGGGGTCCGGGGAGACCCAGTACTTC,CAWGQGSGETQYF
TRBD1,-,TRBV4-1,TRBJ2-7,TGCGCCAGCAGCCGAGGACAGGGGGCGGAAGCCTACGAGCAGTACTTC,CASSRGQGAEAYEQYF
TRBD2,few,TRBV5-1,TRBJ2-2,TGCGCCAGCAGTACGACTAGCCTGAACACCGGGGAGCTGTTTTTT,CASSTTSLNTGELFF
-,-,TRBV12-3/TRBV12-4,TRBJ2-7,TGTGCCAGCAGTTCCATTGGACCGTCTGACGAGCAGTACTTC,CASSSIGPSDEQYF
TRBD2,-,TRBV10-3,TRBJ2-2,TGTGCCATCAGTGCTAGCGGGAGCCCAACCGGGGAGCTGTTTTTT,CAISASGSPTGELFF
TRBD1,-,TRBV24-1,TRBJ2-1,TGTGCCACCAGTGACCCCGGACAGGGTGACAATGAGCAGTTCTTC,CATSDPGQGDNEQFF
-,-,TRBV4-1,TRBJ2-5,TGCGCCAGCAGCCACCCCGTGGGGAAACAAGAGACCCAGTACTTC,CASSHPVGKQETQYF
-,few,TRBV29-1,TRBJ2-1,TGCAGCGTTGGATCCTCCAATGAGCAGTTCTTC,CSVGSSNEQFF
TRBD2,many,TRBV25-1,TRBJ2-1,TGTGCCAGCAGACAACCTGAGGGGACTAGCGAGATGATCTTC,CASRQPEGTSEMIF
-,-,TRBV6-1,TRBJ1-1,TGTGCCAGCAGGAGAGACGGGGGGACGAACACTGAAGCTTTCTTT,CASRRDGGTNTEAFF
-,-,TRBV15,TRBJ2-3,TGTGCCACCAGCAGACGCCAGAGGGGCACAGATACGCAGTATTTT,CATSRRQRGTDTQYF
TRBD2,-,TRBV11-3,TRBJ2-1,TGTGCCAGCAGCCCCAATAGCGGGCGCGGTAACGAGCAGTTCTTC,CASSPNSGRGNEQFF
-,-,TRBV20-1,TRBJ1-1,TGCAGTGCCTCTCAACTATCCCCCACTGAAGCTTTCTTT,CSASQLSPTEAFF
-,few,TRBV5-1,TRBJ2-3,TGCGCCAGCAGCTTGTTAATATCGCGGTCCACAGATACGCAGTATTTT,CASSLLISRSTDTQYF
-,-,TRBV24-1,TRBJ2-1,TGTGCCACCAGTGAGGGGAGCAATGAGCAGTTCTTC,CATSEGSNEQFF
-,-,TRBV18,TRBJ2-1,TGTGCCAGCTCACCAAACTCCCGCTTCAATGAGCAGTTCTTC,CASSPNSRFNEQFF
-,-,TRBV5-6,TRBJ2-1,TGTGCCAGCAGCTCCATCCGACAGTACCACAATGAGCAGTTCTTC,CASSSIRQYHNEQFF
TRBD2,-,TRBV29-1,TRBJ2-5,TGCAGCGTCTTAGCGGGAGGGAGACGGCAAGAGACCCAGTACTTC,CSVLAGGRRQETQYF
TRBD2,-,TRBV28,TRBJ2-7,TGTGCCAGCAGTTTATTCCGACTAGCGGGTCCCTACGAGCAGTACTTC,CASSLFRLAGPYEQYF
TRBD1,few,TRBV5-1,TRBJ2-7,TGCGCCAGCAGACCCGGGACAGGGGACTCCTACGAGCAGTACTTC,CASRPGTGDSYEQYF
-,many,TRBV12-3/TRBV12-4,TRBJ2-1,TGTGCCAGCAGTTTCTCCGGGAATGATGAGCAGTTCTTC,CASSFSGNDEQFF
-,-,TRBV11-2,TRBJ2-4,TGTGCCAGCAGCGACCCGCGAGGGGTCGGCGTAGACATTCAGTACTTC,CASSDPRGVGVDIQYF
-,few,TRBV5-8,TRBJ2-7,TGTGCCAGCAGCTCTAGGACAGCGGAACGCTACGAGCAGTACTTC,CASSSRTAERYEQYF
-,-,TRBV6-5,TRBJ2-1,TGTGCCAGCAGTTACTCTTATCAGGTACCCTACAATGAGCAGTTCTTC,CASSYSYQVPYNEQFF
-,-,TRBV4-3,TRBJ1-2,TGCGCCAGCAGCCGGGGCCCCTATGGCTACACCTTC,CASSRGPYGYTF
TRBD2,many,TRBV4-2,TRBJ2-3,TGTGCCAGCAGCCGTCGGACTAGCGGCACAGATACGCAGTATTTT,CASSRRTSGTDTQYF
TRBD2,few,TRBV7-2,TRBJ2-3,TGTGCCAGCAGCTATCCCGGGACTAGCGTGGCAGATACGCAGTATTTT,CASSYPGTSVADTQYF
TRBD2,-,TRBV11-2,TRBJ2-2,TGTGCCAGCAGCTCAAATAGCGGGACCCCCACCGGGGAGCTGTTTTTT,CASSSNSGTPTGELFF
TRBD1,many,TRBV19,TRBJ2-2,TGTGCCAGTAGTATCGGGACAGCCCCAACCGGGGAGCTGTTTTTT,CASSIGTAPTGELFF
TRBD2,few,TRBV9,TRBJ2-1,TGTGCCAGCAGCGCAGCTAGCGGGAGCTACAATGAGCAGTTCTTC,CASSAASGSYNEQFF
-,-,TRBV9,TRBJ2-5,TGTGCCAGCAGCGTAGAGCCTAACACCCAAGAGACCCAGTACTTC,CASSVEPNTQETQYF
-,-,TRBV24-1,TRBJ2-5,TGTGCCACCAGTGATCCTCCGGGCCCCAGAGGAGAGACCCAGTACTTC,CATSDPPGPRGETQYF
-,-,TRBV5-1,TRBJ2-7,TGCGCCAGCAGCTCAACAGACGATCTCTACGAGCAGTACTTC,CASSSTDDLYEQYF
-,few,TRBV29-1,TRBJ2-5,TGCAGCGTTGAACATAAGGTTCAAGAGACCCAGTACTTC,CSVEHKVQETQYF
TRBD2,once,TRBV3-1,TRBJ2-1,TGTGCCAGCAGCCAAGACGCACTAGCGGGAGACTATGAGCAGTTCTTC,CASSQDALAGDYEQFF
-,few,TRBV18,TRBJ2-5,TGTGCCAGCTCACCGAGGATAGAGACCCAGTACTTC,CASSPRIETQYF
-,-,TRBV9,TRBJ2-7,TGTGCCAGCAGCGTATCAGATGGTTCCTACGAGCAGTACTTC,CASSVSDGSYEQYF
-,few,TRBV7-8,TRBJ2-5,TGTGCCAGCTCGACTAGTTCCCTTGGGGAGACCCAGTACTTC,CASSTSSLGETQYF
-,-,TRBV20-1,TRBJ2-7,TGCAGTGCTTGGACGGTTTACGAGCAGTACTTC,CSAWTVYEQYF